What follows is one T cell receptor (beta chain) and its context. The antigen is not known. This record comes from a study of early T cells in non-severe SARS-CoV-2 infection. The wider study: Sequencing of bulk RNA from unsorted whole blood was done, without chain pairing. Study conclusions and caveats: VDJdb matches were skewed toward anti-spike CD8 T cell responses.

V was clipped by 0 bases and J by 6 bases, with 19 bases between them. This CDR3 region has 16 residues. Germline V gene sequence: CDR1 SGHRS, CDR2 YFSETQ. Each cDNA molecule carried a unique molecular identifier. TCRdb ran MiXCR on the 5' RACE reads and lists one entry per CDR3 protein. The sample contains 60,000 to 90,000 distinct CDR3 sequences, about 15% of which appear only once. This TCR derives from an adult who was a healthcare worker with PCR-confirmed SARS-CoV-2 infection or an uninfected control (not recorded which). Sequences were obtained from whole blood. V gene TRBV5-1 combines with J gene TRBJ2-7; either TRBD1 or TRBD2 may supply D (5 bases each). The CDR3 loop is CASSLVGTQQGSEQYF. As DNA, the CDR3 is TGCGCCAGCAGCTTGGTCGGGACGCAGCAAGGCTCCGAGCAGTACTTC.